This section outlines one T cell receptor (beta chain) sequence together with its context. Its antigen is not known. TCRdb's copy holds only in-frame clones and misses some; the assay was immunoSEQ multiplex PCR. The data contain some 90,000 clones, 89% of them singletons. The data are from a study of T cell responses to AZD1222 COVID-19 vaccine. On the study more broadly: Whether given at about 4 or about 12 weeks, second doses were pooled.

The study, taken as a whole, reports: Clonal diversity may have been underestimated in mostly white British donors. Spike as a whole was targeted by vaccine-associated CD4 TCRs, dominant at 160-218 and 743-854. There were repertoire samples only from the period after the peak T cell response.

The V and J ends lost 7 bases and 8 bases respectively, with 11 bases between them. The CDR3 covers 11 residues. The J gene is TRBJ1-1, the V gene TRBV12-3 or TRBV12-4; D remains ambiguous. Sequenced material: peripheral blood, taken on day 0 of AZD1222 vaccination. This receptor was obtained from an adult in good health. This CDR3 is CASIYGGEAFF. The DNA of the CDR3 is TGTGCCAGCATCTATGGAGGAGAAGCTTTCTTT.